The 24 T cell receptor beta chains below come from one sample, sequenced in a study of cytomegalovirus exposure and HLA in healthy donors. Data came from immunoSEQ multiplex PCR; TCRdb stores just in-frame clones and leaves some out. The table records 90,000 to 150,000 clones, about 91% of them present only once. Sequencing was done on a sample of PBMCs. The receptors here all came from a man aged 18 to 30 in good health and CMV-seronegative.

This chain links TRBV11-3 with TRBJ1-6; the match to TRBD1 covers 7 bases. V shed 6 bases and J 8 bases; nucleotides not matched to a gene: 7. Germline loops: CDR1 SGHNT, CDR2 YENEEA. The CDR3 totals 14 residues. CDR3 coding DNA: TGTGCCAGCAGGGTAGACAGGGTCGATTCACCCCTCCACTTT. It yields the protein CASRVDRVDSPLHF.

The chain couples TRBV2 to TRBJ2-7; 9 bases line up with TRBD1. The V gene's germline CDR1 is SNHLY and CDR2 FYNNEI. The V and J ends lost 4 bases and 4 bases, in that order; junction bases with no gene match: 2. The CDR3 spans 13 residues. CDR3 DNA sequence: TGTGCCAGCAGTGGGGACAGGGTGTACGAGCAGTACTTC. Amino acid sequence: CASSGDRVYEQYF.

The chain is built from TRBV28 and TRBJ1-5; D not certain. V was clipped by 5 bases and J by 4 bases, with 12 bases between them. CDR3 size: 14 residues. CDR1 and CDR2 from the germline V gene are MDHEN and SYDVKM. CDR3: CASSPGFINQPQHF. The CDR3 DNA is TGTGCCAGCAGTCCGGGGTTCATTAATCAGCCCCAGCATTTT.

CDR3 sequence: CASSLRSGLVGFSGANVLTF. In DNA form, the CDR3 reads TGTGCCAGCAGTTTACGGTCGGGACTAGTCGGATTCTCTGGGGCCAACGTCCTGACTTTC. The V and J genes are TRBV27 and TRBJ2-6, with 8 bases aligning to TRBD2. V trimming: 2 bases; J trimming: 0 bases; junction bases outside the gene matches: 12. There are 20 residues in the CDR3. Germline V gene sequence: CDR1 MNHEY, CDR2 SMNVEV (reference sequence).

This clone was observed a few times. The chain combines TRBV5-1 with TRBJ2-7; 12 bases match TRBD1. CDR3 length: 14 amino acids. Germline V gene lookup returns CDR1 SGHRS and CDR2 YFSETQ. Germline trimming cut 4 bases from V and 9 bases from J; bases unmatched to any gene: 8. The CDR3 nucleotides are TGCGCCAGCAGCCCCGGGACAGGGGGCTTTGTGCAGTACTTC. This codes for CASSPGTGGFVQYF.

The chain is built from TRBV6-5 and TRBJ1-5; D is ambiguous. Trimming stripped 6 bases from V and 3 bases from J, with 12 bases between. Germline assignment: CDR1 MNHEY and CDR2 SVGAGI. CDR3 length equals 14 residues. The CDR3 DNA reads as TGTGCCAGCAGAGAACGAGGTTTCAATCAGCCCCAGCATTTT. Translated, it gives CASRERGFNQPQHF.

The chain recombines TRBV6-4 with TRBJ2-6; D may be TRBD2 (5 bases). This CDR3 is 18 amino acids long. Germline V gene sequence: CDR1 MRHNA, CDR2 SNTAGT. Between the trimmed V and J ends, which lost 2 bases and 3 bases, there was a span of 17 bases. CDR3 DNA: TGTGCCAGCAGTGACACCTCGGACGGCCGGGATGGGGCCAACGTCCTGACTTTC. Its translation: CASSDTSDGRDGANVLTF.

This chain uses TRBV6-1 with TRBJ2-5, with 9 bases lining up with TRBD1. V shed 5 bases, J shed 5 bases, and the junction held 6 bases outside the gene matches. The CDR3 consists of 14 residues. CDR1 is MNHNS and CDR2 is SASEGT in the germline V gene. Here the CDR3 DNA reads TGTGCCAGCAGTAGGACAGGGGTGATGGAGACCCAGTACTTC. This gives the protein CASSRTGVMETQYF.

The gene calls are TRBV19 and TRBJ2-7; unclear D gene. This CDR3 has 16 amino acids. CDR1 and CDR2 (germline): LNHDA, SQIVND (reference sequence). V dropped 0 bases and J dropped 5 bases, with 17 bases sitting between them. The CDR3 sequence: CASSIDLGASSHEQYF. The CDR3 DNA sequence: TGTGCCAGTAGTATAGATCTTGGCGCTAGTTCCCACGAGCAGTACTTC.

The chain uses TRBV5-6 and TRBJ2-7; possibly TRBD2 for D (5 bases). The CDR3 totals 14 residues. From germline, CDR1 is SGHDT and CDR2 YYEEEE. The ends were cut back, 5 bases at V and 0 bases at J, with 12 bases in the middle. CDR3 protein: CASRIAHSSYEQYF. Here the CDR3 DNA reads TGTGCCAGCAGGATAGCGCATAGCTCCTACGAGCAGTACTTC.

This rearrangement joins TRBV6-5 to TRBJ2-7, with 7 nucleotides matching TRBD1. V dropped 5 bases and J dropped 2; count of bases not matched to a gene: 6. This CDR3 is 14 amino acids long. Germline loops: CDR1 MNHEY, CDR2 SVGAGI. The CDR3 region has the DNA TGTGCCAGCAGTAGGACAGGTCCCACCTACGAGCAGTACTTC. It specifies CASSRTGPTYEQYF.

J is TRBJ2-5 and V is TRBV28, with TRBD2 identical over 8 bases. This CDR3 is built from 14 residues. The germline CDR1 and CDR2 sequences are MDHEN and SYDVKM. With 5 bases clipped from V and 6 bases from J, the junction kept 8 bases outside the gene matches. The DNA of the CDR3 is TGTGCCAGCAGTCGACGGGGGGGCCGGAAGACCCAGTACTTC. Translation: CASSRRGGRKTQYF.

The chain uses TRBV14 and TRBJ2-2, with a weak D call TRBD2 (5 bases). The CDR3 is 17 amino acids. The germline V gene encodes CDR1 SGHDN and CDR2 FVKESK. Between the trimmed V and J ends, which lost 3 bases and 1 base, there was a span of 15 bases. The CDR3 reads CASSHYRAGLNTGELFF. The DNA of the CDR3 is TGTGCCAGCAGCCATTATCGGGCGGGTCTGAACACCGGGGAGCTGTTTTTT.

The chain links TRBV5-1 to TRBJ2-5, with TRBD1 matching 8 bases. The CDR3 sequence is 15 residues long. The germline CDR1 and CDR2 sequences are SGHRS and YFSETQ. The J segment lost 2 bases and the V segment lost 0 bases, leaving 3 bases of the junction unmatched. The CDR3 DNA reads TGCGCCAGCAGCTTGGAGAACAGGGGGCAAGAGACCCAGTACTTC. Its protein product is CASSLENRGQETQYF.

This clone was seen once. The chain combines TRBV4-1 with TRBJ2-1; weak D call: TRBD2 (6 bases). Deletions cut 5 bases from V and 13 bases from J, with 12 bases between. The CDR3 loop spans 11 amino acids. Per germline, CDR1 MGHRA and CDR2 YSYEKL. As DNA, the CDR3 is TGCGCCAGCAGCGTCCGGGACTTTCAGTTCTTC. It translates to CASSVRDFQFF.

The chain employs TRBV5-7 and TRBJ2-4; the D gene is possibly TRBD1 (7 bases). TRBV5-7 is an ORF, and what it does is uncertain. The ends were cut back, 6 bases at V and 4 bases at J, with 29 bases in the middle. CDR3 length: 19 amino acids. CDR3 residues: CASNMAGNRGLQLKNIQYF. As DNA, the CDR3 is TGTGCCAGCAACATGGCGGGGAACAGGGGTTTGCAATTAAAAAACATTCAGTACTTC.

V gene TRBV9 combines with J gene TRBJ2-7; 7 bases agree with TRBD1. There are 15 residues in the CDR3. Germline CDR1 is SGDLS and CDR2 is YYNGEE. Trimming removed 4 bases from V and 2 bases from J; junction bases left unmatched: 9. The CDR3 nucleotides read TGTGCCAGCAGCCCATCCGGGACAGTCACCTACGAGCAGTACTTC. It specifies CASSPSGTVTYEQYF.

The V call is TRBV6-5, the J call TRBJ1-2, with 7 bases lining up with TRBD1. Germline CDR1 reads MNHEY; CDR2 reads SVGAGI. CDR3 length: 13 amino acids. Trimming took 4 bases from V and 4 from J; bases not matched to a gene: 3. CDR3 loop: CASSLGQTYGYTF. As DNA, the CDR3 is TGTGCCAGCAGTTTGGGACAGACCTATGGCTACACCTTC.

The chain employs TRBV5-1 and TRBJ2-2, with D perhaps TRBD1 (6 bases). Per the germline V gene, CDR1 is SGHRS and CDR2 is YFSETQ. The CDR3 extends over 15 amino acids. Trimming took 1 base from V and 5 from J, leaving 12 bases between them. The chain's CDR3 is CASSLYGTPTGELFF. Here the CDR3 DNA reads TGCGCCAGCAGCTTGTATGGGACACCGACCGGGGAGCTGTTTTTT.

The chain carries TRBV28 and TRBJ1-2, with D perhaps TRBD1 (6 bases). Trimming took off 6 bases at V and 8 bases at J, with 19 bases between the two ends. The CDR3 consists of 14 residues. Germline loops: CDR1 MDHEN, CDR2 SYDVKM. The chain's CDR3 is CASRLTGGGLGYTF. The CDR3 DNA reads TGTGCCAGCAGGCTTACAGGCGGGGGCTTAGGCTACACCTTC.

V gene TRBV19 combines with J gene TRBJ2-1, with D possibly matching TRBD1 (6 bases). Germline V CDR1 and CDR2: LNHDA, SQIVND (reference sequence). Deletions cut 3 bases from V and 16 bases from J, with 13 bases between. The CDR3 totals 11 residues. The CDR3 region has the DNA TGTGCCAGTAGTATCAGGGGAATACAATTCTTC. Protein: CASSIRGIQFF. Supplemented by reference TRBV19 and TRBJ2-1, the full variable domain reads DGGITQSPKYLFRKEGQNVTLSCEQNLNHDAMYWYRQDPGQGLRLIYYSQIVNDFQKGDIAEGYSVSREKKESFPLTVTSAQKNPTAFYLCASSIRGIQFFGPGTRLTVL.

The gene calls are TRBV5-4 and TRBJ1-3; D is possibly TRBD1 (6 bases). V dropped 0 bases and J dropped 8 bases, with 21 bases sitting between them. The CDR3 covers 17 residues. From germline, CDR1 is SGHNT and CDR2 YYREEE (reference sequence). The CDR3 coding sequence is TGTGCCAGCAGCTTGGACCCGCGGGGGCGCGGTCCGGACACCATATATTTT. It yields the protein CASSLDPRGRGPDTIYF.

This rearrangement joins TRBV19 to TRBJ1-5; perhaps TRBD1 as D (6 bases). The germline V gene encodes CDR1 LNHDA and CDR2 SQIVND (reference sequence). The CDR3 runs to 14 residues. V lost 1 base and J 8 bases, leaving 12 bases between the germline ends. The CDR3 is CASSIATGFEPQHF. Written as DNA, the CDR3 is TGTGCCAGTAGTATAGCTACAGGGTTTGAGCCCCAGCATTTT.

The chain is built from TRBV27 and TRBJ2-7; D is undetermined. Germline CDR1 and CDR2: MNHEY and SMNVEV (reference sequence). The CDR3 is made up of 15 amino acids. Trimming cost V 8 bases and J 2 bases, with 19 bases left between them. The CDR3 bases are TGTGCCAGCTCACCCATATTTAGCATTACCTACGAGCAGTACTTC. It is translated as CASSPIFSITYEQYF.